This T cell receptor (beta chain) was recovered during a study of blood T cell repertoires in COVID-19. At the level of the study: The United States, Italy and Spain provided the acute and convalescent COVID-19 samples. The cDNA or gDNA used as material had been derived from T cells, B-cell-depleted T cells, or PBMCs.

Original processing notes: Estimation of nucleated cell counts relied on the amplification of reference gene primers. Repertoires were generated with immunoSEQ multiplex PCR, while TCRdb's copy carries only in-frame clones and drops some. That table furnishes V, J and clone size, whereas the DNA furnished D and trimming. Among over 50,000 clones listed, around 87% were seen once. CDR1 and CDR2 (germline): SNHLY, FYNNEI. CDR3 size: 16 residues. V dropped 6 bases and J dropped 5 bases, with 22 bases sitting between them. Sequencing was performed on peripheral blood. The sequence was collected from a man aged 55 to 69 with acute or convalescent COVID-19. The chain joins TRBV2 to TRBJ1-1; TRBD1 is a possible D gene (5 bases). The CDR3 loop reads CASRTEGSGTGTEAFF. The CDR3, as DNA: TGTGCCAGCAGGACTGAGGGGTCAGGGACTGGAACTGAAGCTTTCTTT.